Sequencing of this TCR beta chain was carried out in a study of T cell responses to AZD1222 COVID-19 vaccine. V was shortened by 4 bases and J by 0 bases, with 12 bases between the two germline ends. CDR1 is SGHVS and CDR2 is FQNEAQ in the germline V gene. This CDR3 is built from 16 residues. Libraries were prepared by immunoSEQ multiplex PCR; TCRdb keeps only in-frame clonotypes and omits some of them. In the table there are roughly 77,000 clones, roughly 90% of which are singletons. The sequencing used peripheral blood, collected on day 0 of AZD1222 vaccination. The chain links TRBV7-8 to TRBJ1-4; D might be TRBD1 (6 bases). The TCR sequence derives from an adult in good health. The CDR3 nucleotides are TGTGCCAGCAGCTACATACAGGGTGCAACTAATGAAAAACTGTTTTTT. This sequence encodes CASSYIQGATNEKLFF.